The T cell receptor beta chain described here comes from a study of T cells after posttransplantation cyclophosphamide. Study-wide results and caveats: Skin or GI-infiltrating T cells shared few TRB sequences with blood.

The CDR3 has 12 amino acids, counting both end residues. CDR1 is MDHEN and CDR2 is SYDVKM in the germline V gene. This clone appeared once. Its antigen is undetermined. Because the CDR3's place on the DNA is in doubt, the DNA is left out and the CDR3 is given as listed by TCRdb. Cells defined as naive were viable CD3+CD4+ or CD3+CD8+ and CCR7+CD45RA+CD45RO-CD95-CD27+CD28+. The related graft donor's blood sample was taken on the day of bone marrow donation. Assay: immunoSEQ multiplex PCR; the TCRdb copy retains only in-frame clones and omits some. The sample shows 25,000 to 35,000 clones, around nine tenths of them seen only once.

The chain carries TRBV28 and TRBJ1-1. The sequence came from an older woman in good health, CMV-negative, and a related stem cell transplant donor. Sequences were obtained from naive CD4+ T cells sorted from PBMCs. The CDR3 sequence is CASSSSNTEAFF.